These 2 T cell receptor beta chains were sequenced from one sample in a study of B cell selection in AIRE deficiency. The regulatory T cell sort gate was CD4+CD25hiCD127low/negative. The method was immunoSEQ multiplex PCR; TCRdb's version includes in-frame clones alone and lacks a portion of them. This table holds about 18,000 clones, 85% to 95% found once. Source material: CD4+CD25+ Tregs sorted from PBMCs. These receptors originate from a human donor in good health.

This clone was recorded once. The J gene is TRBJ2-7, the V gene TRBV18; perhaps TRBD1 as D (6 bases). The ends were cut back, 6 bases at V and 2 bases at J, with 20 bases in the middle. The CDR3 consists of 16 residues. Germline V gives CDR1 KGHSH, CDR2 LQKENI. CDR3: CASSASLPGHTYEQYF. The CDR3 region has the DNA TGTGCCAGCTCGGCCTCACTCCCGGGACACACCTACGAGCAGTACTTC.

The V gene is TRBV5-1, the J gene TRBJ2-2; D could derive from TRBD1 or TRBD2 (5 bases each). V was shortened by 3 bases and J by 3 bases, with 18 bases between the two germline ends. Germline CDR1 and CDR2: SGHRS and YFSETQ. The CDR3 is 17 residues long. The CDR3 protein is CASSSIASGTYTGELFF. In nucleotides, the CDR3 is TGCGCCAGCAGCTCCATAGCCTCCGGGACCTACACCGGGGAGCTGTTTTTT.